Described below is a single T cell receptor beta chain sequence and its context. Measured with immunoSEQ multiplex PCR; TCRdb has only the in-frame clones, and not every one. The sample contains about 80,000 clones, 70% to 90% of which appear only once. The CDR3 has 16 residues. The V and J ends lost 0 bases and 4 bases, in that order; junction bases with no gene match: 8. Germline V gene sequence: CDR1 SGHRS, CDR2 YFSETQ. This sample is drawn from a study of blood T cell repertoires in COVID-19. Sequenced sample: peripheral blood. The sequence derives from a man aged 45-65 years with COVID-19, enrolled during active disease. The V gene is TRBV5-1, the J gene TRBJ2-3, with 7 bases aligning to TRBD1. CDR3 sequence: CASSLVLRGKSDTQYF. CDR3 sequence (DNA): TGCGCCAGCAGCTTGGTTCTCAGGGGGAAATCAGATACGCAGTATTTT.